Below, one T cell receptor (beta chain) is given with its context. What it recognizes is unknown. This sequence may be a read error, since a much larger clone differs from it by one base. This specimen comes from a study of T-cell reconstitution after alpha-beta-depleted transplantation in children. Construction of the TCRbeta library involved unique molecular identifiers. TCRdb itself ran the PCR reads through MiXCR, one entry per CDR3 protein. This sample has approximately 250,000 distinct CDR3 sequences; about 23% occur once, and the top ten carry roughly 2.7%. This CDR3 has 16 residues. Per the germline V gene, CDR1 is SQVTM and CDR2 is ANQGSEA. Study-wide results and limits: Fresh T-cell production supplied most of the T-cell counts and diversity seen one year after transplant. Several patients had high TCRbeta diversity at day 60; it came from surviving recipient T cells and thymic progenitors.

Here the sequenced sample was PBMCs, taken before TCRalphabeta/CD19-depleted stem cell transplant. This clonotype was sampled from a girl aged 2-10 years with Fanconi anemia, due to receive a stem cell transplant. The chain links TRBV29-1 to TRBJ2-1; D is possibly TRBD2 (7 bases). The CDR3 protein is CSVWIGGRGSYYEQFF. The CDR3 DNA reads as TGCAGCGTTTGGATAGGGGGGCGGGGGTCCTACTATGAGCAGTTCTTC.